This T cell receptor beta chain came from a study of T cell responses to AZD1222 COVID-19 vaccine. Notes on this clone: What it recognizes is unknown.

Assay used: immunoSEQ multiplex PCR; TCRdb lists only in-frame clones, some missing. The table shows approximately 110,000 clones, with 65% to 85% occurring only once. Study-wide results and caveats: Nearly half of spike-specific TCRs reportedly target unmutated variant regions. Donors, mostly white British, included more females; clonal diversity was possibly underestimated. No repertoire was sampled before or during the peak T cell response, only after it. Among vaccine-associated CD4 TCRs, coverage spanned spike, with dominance at 160-218 and 743-854.

Germline CDR1 is SGHAT and CDR2 is FQNNGV. Trimming took off 5 bases at V and 4 bases at J, with 18 bases between the two ends. This CDR3 has 17 amino acids. The receptor was isolated from an adult in good health. The sequencing used peripheral blood, collected on day 0 of AZD1222 vaccination. V gene TRBV11-2 combines with J gene TRBJ1-6; D perhaps matches TRBD1 (5 bases). CDR3 amino acids: CASSPELGRGYNSPLHF. The CDR3 bases are TGTGCCAGCAGCCCTGAACTAGGGCGGGGGTATAATTCACCCCTCCACTTT.